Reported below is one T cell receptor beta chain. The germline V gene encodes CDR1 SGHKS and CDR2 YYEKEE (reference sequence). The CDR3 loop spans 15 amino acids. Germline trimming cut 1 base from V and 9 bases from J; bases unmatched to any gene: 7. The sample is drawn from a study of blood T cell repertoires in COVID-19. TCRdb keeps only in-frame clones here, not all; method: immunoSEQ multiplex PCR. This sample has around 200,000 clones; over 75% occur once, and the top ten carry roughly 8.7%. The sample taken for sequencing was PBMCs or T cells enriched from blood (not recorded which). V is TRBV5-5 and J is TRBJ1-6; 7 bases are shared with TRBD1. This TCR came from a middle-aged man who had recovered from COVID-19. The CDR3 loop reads CASSLLGGAGSPLHF. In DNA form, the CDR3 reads TGTGCCAGCAGCTTGTTAGGGGGCGCAGGTTCACCCCTCCACTTT.